This T cell receptor (beta chain) is from a study of control samples from healthy donors and cancer patients. The CDR3 extends over 15 amino acids. CDR1 and CDR2 (germline): LNHDA, SQIVND (reference sequence). V was pared by 1 base and J by 7 bases, with 11 bases between. Some clones are missing from TCRdb's copy, which holds only in-frame ones; the method was immunoSEQ multiplex PCR. The profile shows over 85,000 clones, 88% of them singletons. The material sequenced was PBMCs. The V call is TRBV19, the J call TRBJ1-6; no reliable D call. The TCR was taken from an older woman with lung cancer. The chain's CDR3 is CASSIGSGSNSPLHF. CDR3 bases: TGTGCCAGTAGTATAGGATCAGGATCGAATTCACCCCTCCACTTT.